The 7 T cell receptor delta chains listed next were all sequenced from one sample in a study of gamma-delta chains in newborns, infants, children. TCRdb reprocessed the reads through CATT. The sample consists of some 11,000 delta-chain clones, 3.5% of them appearing once. The sequencing sample was made of blood. The receptors derive from a child who was a newborn, infant or young child, either healthy, febrile or measles-vaccinated (not recorded which).

The genes are TRDV1 and TRDJ1, with a weak D call TRDD3 (6 bases). The germline V gene has CDR1 TSWWSYY and CDR2 QGS. With 7 bases removed from V and 0 bases from J, the gap between germline ends came to 24 bases. CDR3 size: 18 residues. The CDR3: CALAFFWGWPENTDKLIF. In DNA, the CDR3 is TGTGCTCTTGCCTTCTTTTGGGGATGGCCGGAAAACACCGATAAACTCATCTTT.

By frequency in the sample, this clone is medium-sized. The chain combines TRDV2 with TRDJ2, with 7 bases fitting TRDD3. With 1 base clipped from V and 6 bases from J, the junction kept 7 bases outside the gene matches. Germline V CDR1 and CDR2: GEAIGNYY, EKD. The CDR3 loop spans 15 amino acids. In DNA form, the CDR3 reads TGTGCCTGTGACACGGTGGGGGACCTCCCAGCACAACTCTTCTTT. Translating gives CACDTVGDLPAQLFF.

This clone was seen a few times. The chain carries TRDV1 and TRDJ3; D perhaps matches TRDD3 (7 bases). V lost 4 bases and J lost 8, with 33 bases in between. Germline CDR1 and CDR2: TSWWSYY and QGS. There are 22 residues in the CDR3. The DNA for the CDR3 is TGTGCTCTTGGGGGGACCCCGAAGAGCGTACTGGGGATGTCCTTCCACACCCGACAGATGTTTTTC. The encoded protein is CALGGTPKSVLGMSFHTRQMFF.

A remark on this clone: This clone may be a read error of a much larger clone one base away. This CDR3 is also generated by other DNA sequences in the sample. The chain uses TRDV2 and TRDJ1, with 13 bases aligning to TRDD3. Germline values: CDR1 GEAIGNYY, CDR2 EKD. The CDR3 runs 18 residues. The CDR3 here is CACDTVLGDTRATDKLIF. CDR3 nucleotide sequence: TGTGCCTGTGACACTGTACTGGGGGATACGCGGGCCACCGACAAACTCATCTTT.

Only a few counts were recorded for this clone. This may stem from a read error, because a much larger clone lies one nucleotide away. The chain uses TRDV2 and TRDJ3, with 9 bases matching TRDD3. The V and J ends lost 3 bases and 1 base, in that order; junction bases with no gene match: 12. Germline values: CDR1 GEAIGNYY, CDR2 EKD. The length of the CDR3 is 20 residues. The CDR3 here is CACDAVLGDRESWDTRQMFF. CDR3 in DNA: TGTGCCTGTGACGCCGTACTGGGGGACAGAGAATCCTGGGACACCCGACAGATGTTTTTC.

This clone was detected only a few times. This chain joins TRDV1 and TRDJ1; TRDD3 matches at 8 bases. The V gene end was trimmed by 3 bases and the J gene end by 0 bases; junction bases not matched to a gene: 27. The CDR3 runs 23 residues. CDR1 and CDR2 (germline): TSWWSYY, QGS. This chain's CDR3 is CALGEPAFPKRTRGDMYTDKLIF. CDR3 in DNA: TGTGCTCTTGGGGAGCCCGCCTTTCCCAAACGTACTCGGGGGGATATGTACACCGATAAACTCATCTTT.

This clone was picked up a small number of times. The V and J genes are TRDV1 and TRDJ1; the match to TRDD3 covers 13 bases. The CDR3 totals 22 residues. V was clipped by 0 bases and J by 7 bases; unmatched bases: 23. Germline assignment: CDR1 TSWWSYY and CDR2 QGS. CDR3 residues: CALGELPTSFLTGGYGFGKLIF. The CDR3 DNA reads TGTGCTCTTGGGGAACTCCCCACTTCCTTTCTTACTGGGGGATACGGATTCGGTAAACTCATCTTT.